This TCR beta chain was captured by sequencing in a study of blood T cell repertoires in COVID-19. On the study more broadly: The United States, Italy and Spain provided the acute and convalescent COVID-19 samples. Sources were T cells, B-cell-depleted T cells, or PBMCs; the material itself was cDNA or gDNA.

Followed longitudinally, the Seattle patients had been enrolled during active infection. Authors' analysis steps: Researchers report that nucleated cell counts were estimated from reference gene primer amplification. The repertoire was sequenced with immunoSEQ multiplex PCR; TCRdb's copy has only in-frame clones and lacks some. The V and J calls and clone size are taken from that table; D and trimming were inferred from the DNA. In the table there are over 90,000 clones, roughly 81% of which are singletons. The CDR3 totals 14 residues. CDR1 is MNHEY, CDR2 SVGEGT, per germline. The V and J ends lost 2 bases and 4 bases, in that order; junction bases with no gene match: 3.

This clonotype was sampled from a man at least 80 years old with COVID-19, enrolled during active disease. The rearrangement links TRBV6-2 or TRBV6-3 to TRBJ1-2; TRBD1 agrees at 8 bases. The sample was peripheral blood. CDR3 sequence (DNA): TGTGCCAGCAGTTACAGGACAGGGAGCTATGGCTACACCTTC. Translation: CASSYRTGSYGYTF.